One sample yielded the 12 T cell receptor beta chains listed below, sequenced in a study of T cells in Graves' hyperthyroidism and ophthalmopathy. RNA transcripts provided the source from which TCR beta CDR3 regions were amplified. With the HTBI primer set, the TCR CDR3 went through a first round of RT-PCR. One entry per CDR3 protein, called by TCRdb with MiXCR from the multiplex PCR reads. The table records around 200,000 distinct CDR3 sequences, approximately 15% of them present only once. The sequencing sample was made of blood. These receptor sequences come from a woman between 45 and 65 years old with Graves' hyperthyroidism.

This clonotype has a count of ten or more. The chain carries TRBV20-1 and TRBJ2-1, with TRBD1 identical over 9 bases. V gave up 1 base and J gave up 9 bases; unmatched junction bases: 7. This CDR3 spans 14 amino acids. Germline V lookup: CDR1 DFQATT, CDR2 SNEGSKA (reference sequence). CDR3 in amino acids: CSARVGQGYGEQFF. The CDR3 bases are TGCAGTGCTAGAGTCGGACAGGGGTACGGTGAGCAGTTCTTC.

This clonotype was counted at least ten times. The chain recombines TRBV3-1 with TRBJ1-3; D not certain. The CDR3 sequence is 15 residues long. Deletions cut 4 bases from V and 0 bases from J, with 10 bases between. The germline V gene encodes CDR1 LGHDT and CDR2 YNNKEL (reference sequence). In nucleotides, the CDR3 is TGTGCCAGCAGCCTCCGGGCCACCTCTGGAAACACCATATATTTT. Translation: CASSLRATSGNTIYF.

Ten or more counts support this clonotype. The V and J genes are TRBV5-5 and TRBJ1-2; D not resolved. The germline V and J ends were trimmed by 4 bases and 4 bases, with 14 bases remaining between them. This CDR3 contains 14 residues. CDR1 and CDR2 from the germline V gene are SGHKS and YYEKEE (reference sequence). This CDR3 is CASSHPLSRYGYTF. The CDR3 DNA sequence: TGTGCCAGCAGCCACCCATTGAGTCGCTATGGCTACACCTTC.

The chain carries TRBV5-1 and TRBJ1-5; D is uncertain. Germline lookup yields CDR1 SGHRS and CDR2 YFSETQ. Trimming pared 4 bases from V and 4 bases from J, leaving 12 bases between. The CDR3 spans 14 residues. The chain's CDR3 is CASSPDGVNQPQHF. The CDR3, as DNA: TGCGCCAGCAGCCCCGACGGAGTGAATCAGCCCCAGCATTTT.

This clonotype was detected only a few times. This sequence may be a read error, since a much larger clone differs from it by one base. The rearrangement uses TRBV28 and TRBJ1-2, with D possibly being TRBD1 (5 bases). The length of the CDR3 is 14 residues. Looked up from germline, CDR1 is MDHEN and CDR2 is SYDVKM. Trimming took off 8 bases at V and 8 bases at J, with 21 bases between the two ends. Here the CDR3 DNA reads TGTGCCAGCGACCCCGTCGGGGCAGGGAGCGGCTACACCTTC. It translates to CASDPVGAGSGYTF.

This clonotype was counted at least ten times. The rearrangement links TRBV6-1 to TRBJ2-1, with TRBD2 matching 13 bases. V was clipped by 6 bases and J by 3 bases; unmatched bases: 5. The CDR3 contains 16 residues. Germline V lookup: CDR1 MNHNS, CDR2 SASEGT. CDR3 nucleotides: TGTGCCAGCAGCAAGACTAGCGGGGGGTTCTACAATGAGCAGTTCTTC. Encoded protein: CASSKTSGGFYNEQFF.

This clonotype came up many times. The gene calls are TRBV6-5 and TRBJ2-1, with 8 bases lining up with TRBD1. The V gene end was trimmed by 0 bases and the J gene end by 0 bases; junction bases not matched to a gene: 7. Germline loops: CDR1 MNHEY, CDR2 SVGAGI. This CDR3 region has 18 residues. The CDR3 sequence: CASSYSDRDLSSYNEQFF. The CDR3 nucleotides are TGTGCCAGCAGTTACTCGGACAGGGACCTAAGCTCCTACAATGAGCAGTTCTTC.

In this sample, this clonotype turned up many times. The rearrangement links TRBV2 to TRBJ2-5; 9 positions agree with TRBD1. V lost 4 bases and J lost 1; bases outside the gene matches: 1. There are 14 residues in the CDR3. Per the germline V gene, CDR1 is SNHLY and CDR2 is FYNNEI. The CDR3 sequence is CASSGDRAQETQYF. The CDR3 DNA reads as TGTGCCAGCAGTGGGGACAGGGCCCAAGAGACCCAGTACTTC. Full variable domain (remainder filled in from reference TRBV2 and TRBJ2-5): EPEVTQTPSHQVTQMGQEVILRCVPISNHLYFYWYRQILGQKVEFLVSFYNNEISEKSEIFDDQFSVERPDGSNFTLKIRSTKLEDSAMYFCASSGDRAQETQYFGPGTRLLVL.

This clonotype was observed many times. The chain couples TRBV13 to TRBJ2-4; 11 bases are a match to TRBD2. From germline, CDR1 is PRHDT and CDR2 FYEKMQ (reference sequence). Germline trimming cut 4 bases from V and 0 bases from J; bases unmatched to any gene: 2. This CDR3 region has 16 residues. CDR3 amino acids: CASSSGLAVAKNIQYF. The CDR3 DNA is TGTGCCAGCAGCTCGGGACTAGCGGTAGCCAAAAACATTCAGTACTTC.

This clonotype occurred many times. J is TRBJ2-1 and V is TRBV28; TRBD1 aligns across 8 bases. CDR3 length equals 15 residues. Per the germline V gene, CDR1 is MDHEN and CDR2 is SYDVKM. The V segment lost 4 bases and the J segment 7 bases; nucleotides outside the gene matches: 9. CDR3 sequence (DNA): TGTGCCAGCAGTTCCGACAGCAGGGGGCGGAATGAGCAGTTCTTC. It translates to CASSSDSRGRNEQFF.

There are many counts of this clonotype. The chain links TRBV18 to TRBJ1-1, with no clear D. Trimming took off 2 bases at V and 11 bases at J, with 15 bases between the two ends. From germline, CDR1 is KGHSH and CDR2 LQKENI. CDR3 length equals 13 residues. DNA of the CDR3: TGTGCCAGCTCACCATCCCGGCAGGCGTGGGCTTTCTTT. Encoded protein: CASSPSRQAWAFF.

This clonotype came up a few times. This chain connects TRBV4-1 to TRBJ2-7, with 8 bases matching TRBD2. Germline-derived CDR1 and CDR2 are MGHRA and YSYEKL. V lost 3 bases, J lost 4 bases, and 5 bases stayed unmatched. The length of the CDR3 is 14 residues. CDR3 region: CASSQNGGAYEQYF. The CDR3 nucleotides read TGCGCCAGCAGCCAGAACGGGGGGGCTTACGAGCAGTACTTC.